This TCR beta chain was recovered during a study of T cells in Graves' hyperthyroidism and ophthalmopathy. Whole-study context: Staff took peripheral blood when the initial diagnosis was made, before any treatment began.

This clonotype turned up a few times. What it binds is unknown. Amplification of TCR beta CDR3 regions used RNA as the template. The TCR CDR3 first-round RT-PCR relied on the HTBI primer set. TCRdb itself ran the multiplex PCR reads through MiXCR, one entry per CDR3 protein. The repertoire holds hundreds of thousands of distinct CDR3 sequences, roughly 14% seen once, with approximately 14% in the top ten. Study findings and constraints: Separating ophthalmopathy from stable hyperthyroidism was achieved by a 13 V-J model. The blood repertoire included most of the expanded thyroid clonotypes above 0.001.

The CDR3 totals 14 residues. Germline V CDR1 and CDR2: LNHNV, YYDKDF (reference sequence). Trimming cost V 0 bases and J 1 base, with 6 bases left between them. The chain couples TRBV15 to TRBJ2-5, with D possibly being TRBD2 (5 bases). The receptor comes from a woman in her late teens or twenties with Graves' hyperthyroidism. Material: blood. This CDR3 is CATSRDRGQETQYF. Here the CDR3 DNA reads TGTGCCACCAGCAGAGATCGGGGCCAAGAGACCCAGTACTTC.